This TCR beta chain originates from a study of Ad26.COV2.S vaccination and SARS-CoV-2 variants. Study-level information: Ad26.COV2.S, an intramuscular injection, was given once or twice 56 days apart.

Measured with immunoSEQ multiplex PCR; TCRdb has only the in-frame clones, and not every one. Of hundreds of thousands of clones detected, roughly 90% appear once; the ten largest clones hold about 1.5%. Sample treatment: some 19 received Ad26.COV2.S at low or high dose, single or two shots; 5 received placebo; per-sample allocation not given. Specimens were obtained on day 63 following the first vaccine or placebo injection. V lost 0 bases, J lost 3 bases, and 7 bases lay in between. The CDR3 is 14 amino acids. CDR1 and CDR2 (germline): SGHRS, YFSETQ. V is TRBV5-1 and J is TRBJ2-1; D is ambiguous. The clonotype was recovered from a person aged 18 to 59 who received the Ad26.COV2.S COVID-19 vaccine or a placebo. The material sequenced was peripheral blood, taken in a trial of Ad26.COV2.S vaccine versus placebo. The CDR3 protein is CASSLDSNYNEQFF. CDR3 nucleotides: TGCGCCAGCAGCTTGGACTCCAACTACAATGAGCAGTTCTTC.